This TCR beta chain was captured by sequencing in a study of sequential checkpoint blockade in melanoma. Across the study: Arm A got nivolumab then ipilimumab; arm B the reverse, 1:1.

Germline V gene lookup returns CDR1 MGHRA and CDR2 YSYEKL. CDR3 length: 14 residues. The germline V and J ends were trimmed by 4 bases and 6 bases, with 16 bases remaining between them. TCRdb's table, derived via immunoSEQ multiplex PCR, lists solely in-frame clones and lacks some. The table records around 20,000 clones, around 72% of them present only once. The treatment was: randomized to nivolumab then ipilimumab (arm A) or the reverse (arm B). None of the patients previously received DNA-damaging chemotherapy. Live CD3+CD8+ CD19− CD56− cells were sorted from PBMCs. V is TRBV4-1 and J is TRBJ2-7; a weak D match, TRBD1 (6 bases). The sample in question was CD8+ T cells sorted from blood (inferred from file names), obtained from a patient given nivolumab and ipilimumab in sequence. The receptor was derived from a human donor with melanoma. In DNA form, the CDR3 reads TGCGCCAGCAGCCCGAAAACGTCAGGGGTCGAGCAGTACTTC. Translation gives CASSPKTSGVEQYF.